The clone carrying this TCR beta chain was counted at least ten times. The CDR3 is 13 amino acids. With 6 bases removed from V and 3 bases from J, the gap between germline ends came to 9 bases. Looked up from germline, CDR1 is MNHEY and CDR2 is SVGAGI. This sample's time point: longitudinal time-point 1 (baseline). TCRdb analysed the 5' RACE reads with MiXCR anew, one entry per CDR3 protein. The profile shows some 37,000 distinct CDR3 sequences, roughly 3.1% of them singletons. The data were taken from a study of neurological immune-mediated disorders. The V gene is TRBV6-5, the J gene TRBJ2-1; D gene uncertain. This sequence originates from a woman aged 55-75 years with multiple sclerosis. Material for sequencing was PBMCs. CDR3 loop: CASRASFYNEQFF. CDR3 DNA: TGTGCCAGCAGGGCGTCCTTCTACAATGAGCAGTTCTTC.